This T cell receptor beta chain was recorded in a study of human T cells and chemical hapten exposure. Study background: 2% DPC applied to an approximately 2 cm by approximately 2 cm arm area sensitized donors.

As for time point: patch test 2, 6 weeks after DPC sensitization. Sample treatment: therapeutic diphenylcyclopropenone sensitization with weekly scalp DPC. TCRdb passed the RACE reads through MiXCR, listing each CDR3 protein once. The sample lists around 99,000 distinct CDR3 sequences, more than 7% occurring once. Germline assignment: CDR1 LGHDT and CDR2 YNNKEL (reference sequence). This CDR3 comprises 15 residues. With 1 base removed from V and 1 base from J, the gap between germline ends came to 10 bases. This clonotype was counted ten times or more. This TCR came from a woman between 40 and 50 years old with alopecia areata. Some clones in this sample may be carry-over from other donors' samples. V gene TRBV3-1 combines with J gene TRBJ1-1; possibly TRBD1 for D (5 bases). Specimen: whole blood, collected in connection with sensitization to the hapten diphenylcyclopropenone (DPC). CDR3 loop: CASSQVWQGNTEAFF. The CDR3 DNA reads TGTGCCAGCAGCCAAGTCTGGCAGGGGAACACTGAAGCTTTCTTT. Full variable domain (missing parts from reference TRBV3-1 and TRBJ1-1): DTAVSQTPKYLVTQMGNDKSIKCEQNLGHDTMYWYKQDSKKFLKIMFSYNNKELIINETVPNRFSPKSPDKAHLNLHINSLELGDSAVYFCASSQVWQGNTEAFFGQGTRLTVV.